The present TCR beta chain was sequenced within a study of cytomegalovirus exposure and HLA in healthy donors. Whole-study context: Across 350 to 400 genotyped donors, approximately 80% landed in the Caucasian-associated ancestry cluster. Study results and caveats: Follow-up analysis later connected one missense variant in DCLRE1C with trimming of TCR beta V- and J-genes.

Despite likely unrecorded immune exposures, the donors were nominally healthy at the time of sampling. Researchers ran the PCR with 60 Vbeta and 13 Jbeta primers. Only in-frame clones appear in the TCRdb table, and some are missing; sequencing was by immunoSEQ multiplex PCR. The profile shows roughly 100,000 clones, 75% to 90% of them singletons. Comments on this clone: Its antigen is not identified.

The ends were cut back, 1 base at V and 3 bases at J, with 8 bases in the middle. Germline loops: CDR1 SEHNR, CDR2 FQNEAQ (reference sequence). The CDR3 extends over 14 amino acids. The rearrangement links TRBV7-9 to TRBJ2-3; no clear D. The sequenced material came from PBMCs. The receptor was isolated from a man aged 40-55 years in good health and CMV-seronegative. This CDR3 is CASSLVPLTDTQYF. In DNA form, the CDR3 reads TGTGCCAGCAGCTTAGTTCCGTTAACAGATACGCAGTATTTT.